A single sample gave rise to the 15 T cell receptor beta chains below, sequenced in a study of blood T cell repertoires in COVID-19. Sequenced by immunoSEQ multiplex PCR; TCRdb stores in-frame clones only, minus some. The sample lists 310,000 or so clones; around 87% were seen once. The sequenced sample consisted of peripheral blood. Source of these receptors: a woman aged 45-60 years who had recovered from COVID-19.

The CDR3 sequence: CASSSPTGITPYEQYF. As DNA, the CDR3 is TGTGCCAGCAGTTCCCCGACAGGGATTACCCCTTACGAGCAGTACTTC. The V and J genes are TRBV28 and TRBJ2-7; 7 positions agree with TRBD1. This CDR3 spans 16 amino acids. V lost 4 bases, J lost 4 bases, and 13 bases stayed unmatched. CDR1 is MDHEN and CDR2 is SYDVKM in the germline V gene. The variable domain in full, with the rest retrieved from reference TRBV28 and TRBJ2-7, is DVKVTQSSRYLVKRTGEKVFLECVQDMDHENMFWYRQDPGLGLRLIYFSYDVKMKEKGDIPEGYSVSREKKERFSLILESASTNQTSMYLCASSSPTGITPYEQYFGPGTRLTVT.

The chain recombines TRBV5-4 with TRBJ2-3; the match to TRBD2 covers 11 bases. Trimming cost V 4 bases and J 0 bases; bases outside gene matches: 4. In germline, CDR1 is SGHNT, CDR2 YYREEE (reference sequence). The length of the CDR3 is 16 residues. CDR3 nucleotide sequence: TGTGCCAGCAGCCGAAGGACTAGCGGGAGCACAGATACGCAGTATTTT. Encoded protein: CASSRRTSGSTDTQYF.

The rearrangement uses TRBV19 and TRBJ1-5, with 9 bases lining up with TRBD1. This CDR3 spans 16 amino acids. The germline V gene encodes CDR1 LNHDA and CDR2 SQIVND (reference sequence). The V and J ends lost 2 bases and 5 bases, in that order; junction bases with no gene match: 7. The CDR3, as DNA: TGTGCCAGTAGTATATATGCGACAGGGGGTCATCAGCCCCAGCATTTT. This translates into CASSIYATGGHQPQHF. The variable domain in full, with the rest retrieved from reference TRBV19 and TRBJ1-5, is DGGITQSPKYLFRKEGQNVTLSCEQNLNHDAMYWYRQDPGQGLRLIYYSQIVNDFQKGDIAEGYSVSREKKESFPLTVTSAQKNPTAFYLCASSIYATGGHQPQHFGDGTRLSIL.

V is TRBV18 and J is TRBJ1-2; TRBD1 matches at 12 bases. The CDR3 is 18 amino acids. Trimming removed 3 bases from V and 8 bases from J; junction bases left unmatched: 16. Germline V gives CDR1 KGHSH, CDR2 LQKENI. CDR3: CASSPLPPLSGTGGGYTF. CDR3 bases: TGTGCCAGCTCACCGCTCCCCCCCCTATCCGGGACAGGGGGCGGCTACACCTTC.

The rearrangement joins TRBV12-3 or TRBV12-4 to TRBJ2-7; 9 bases match TRBD1. The CDR3 is made up of 13 amino acids. V gave up 4 bases and J gave up 7 bases; unmatched junction bases: 5. CDR3 DNA sequence: TGTGCCAGCAGTTCCGGGACAGGGCGAGAGCAGTACTTC. Amino acids: CASSSGTGREQYF.

The chain is built from TRBV28 and TRBJ1-5; maybe TRBD1 (6 bases). Germline lookup yields CDR1 MDHEN and CDR2 SYDVKM. V shed 5 bases and J shed 0 bases, with 11 bases lying between them. This CDR3 is 15 amino acids long. CDR3 residues: CASSQQGYSNQPQHF. CDR3 bases: TGTGCCAGCAGTCAACAGGGATATAGCAATCAGCCCCAGCATTTT.

This chain uses TRBV29-1 with TRBJ1-2, with a possible D match to TRBD1 (5 bases). Deletions cut 3 bases from V and 8 bases from J, with 16 bases between. The CDR3 loop spans 13 amino acids. Germline V lookup: CDR1 SQVTM, CDR2 ANQGSEA. In DNA form, the CDR3 reads TGCAGCGTTGACCCTTTCCCAGGGCACGGCTACACCTTC. It encodes CSVDPFPGHGYTF.

The gene calls are TRBV5-1 and TRBJ2-1, with 8 positions matching TRBD1. CDR3 length: 15 amino acids. J gave up 6 bases and V 4 bases, and 9 bases lay outside the gene matches. Germline V CDR1 and CDR2: SGHRS, YFSETQ. CDR3 coding DNA: TGCGCCAGCAGCCCTGGACAGGGTGGAGGCAATGAGCAGTTCTTC. Its translation is CASSPGQGGGNEQFF.

The chain uses TRBV7-2 and TRBJ2-2, with 10 positions matching TRBD2. The CDR3 is made up of 19 amino acids. Germline CDR1 SGHTA, CDR2 FQGNSA. The V gene end was trimmed by 5 bases and the J gene end by 1 base; junction bases not matched to a gene: 13. The DNA of the CDR3 is TGTGCCAGCAGCCTTGGCCCTAGCGGGAGAATGAGGAACACCGGGGAGCTGTTTTTT. This encodes CASSLGPSGRMRNTGELFF.

The rearrangement joins TRBV28 to TRBJ1-5; TRBD1 matches at 7 bases. V shed 3 bases and J 5 bases; nucleotides not matched to a gene: 10. The CDR3 covers 16 residues. Germline V CDR1 and CDR2: MDHEN, SYDVKM. CDR3 sequence (DNA): TGTGCCAGCAGTTTGCCCGCGGGACAGCCCTATCAGCCCCAGCATTTT. Translated: CASSLPAGQPYQPQHF.

The chain joins TRBV7-2 to TRBJ1-2, with 8 bases aligning to TRBD1. Germline V gene sequence: CDR1 SGHTA, CDR2 FQGNSA. The CDR3 is made up of 13 amino acids. J gave up 4 bases and V 5 bases, and 3 bases lay outside the gene matches. CDR3 DNA: TGTGCCAGCAGCGCTGGACAGGGCTATGGCTACACCTTC. Amino acids: CASSAGQGYGYTF.

The CDR3 sequence is CASSQGEAGTSGSYEQYF. In DNA form, the CDR3 reads TGCGCCAGCAGCCAAGGGGAAGCGGGGACTAGCGGTTCCTACGAGCAGTACTTC. This chain uses TRBV4-1 with TRBJ2-7; the match to TRBD2 covers 11 bases. CDR1 is MGHRA, CDR2 YSYEKL, per germline. This CDR3 region has 18 residues. V lost 1 base and J lost 1; bases outside the gene matches: 9.

The table lists this clone with a count of one. The rearrangement uses TRBV9 and TRBJ2-1; tentatively, D is TRBD1 (6 bases). The length of the CDR3 is 16 residues. The V end lost 1 base, the J end lost 5 bases, and 16 bases lay between the germline ends. CDR1 and CDR2 from the germline V gene are SGDLS and YYNGEE. The CDR3 is CASSVFSRGTDNEQFF. In DNA, the CDR3 is TGTGCCAGCAGCGTATTTTCCAGGGGCACGGACAATGAGCAGTTCTTC.

The chain links TRBV13 to TRBJ1-2, with D perhaps matching TRBD1 (5 bases). The CDR3 spans 15 residues. Trimming stripped 5 bases from V and 8 bases from J, with 21 bases between. CDR1 PRHDT and CDR2 FYEKMQ come from the germline V gene (reference sequence). The CDR3 region is CASSEKNRLPWGYTF. CDR3 DNA sequence: TGTGCCAGCAGCGAGAAGAACAGGCTTCCCTGGGGCTACACCTTC.

J is TRBJ1-5 and V is TRBV7-2, with 10 bases lining up with TRBD1. The CDR3 is made up of 14 amino acids. Germline-derived CDR1 and CDR2 are SGHTA and FQGNSA. Trimming cost V 8 bases and J 11 bases; bases outside gene matches: 12. CDR3: CASETGTGEKAQHF. CDR3 in DNA: TGTGCCAGCGAGACCGGGACAGGGGAAAAAGCCCAGCATTTT.